A selection of T cell receptor beta chains follows, all from one sample in a study of T cells expressing NK-cell markers. TCRdb re-called the 5' RACE reads and gives one entry per CDR3 protein, without DNA. The sample's table shows some 190,000 distinct CDR3 sequences. What was sequenced was blood T cells: a sorted CD56 or NKG2C T cell subset, CD4+ or CD8+ T cells, or bulk PBMC T cells (not recorded which). The origin of the receptors is a man aged 18-70 years in good health. Both conserved end residues are part of each CDR3. Fields, in order: V gene, J gene, CDR3 protein.

TRBV12-3/TRBV12-4	TRBJ2-1	CASSTLRDNEQFF
TRBV2	TRBJ2-2	CASSEGVGFTGELFF
TRBV6-5	TRBJ1-2	CASTGNYGYTF
TRBV29-1	TRBJ2-3	CSVELGWRSTQYF
TRBV7-6	TRBJ2-1	CASSLAFSAGGAYNEQFF
TRBV4-1	TRBJ2-7	CASSQETGGYEQYF
TRBV4-2	TRBJ2-3	CASTTGGSGQYF
TRBV12-3/TRBV12-4	TRBJ2-3	CASSSDDTQYF
TRBV5-1	TRBJ2-4	CASSWDIENIQYF
TRBV28	TRBJ2-1	CASSTSGGYNEQFF
TRBV25-1	TRBJ2-4	CASSRQVPAKNIQYF
TRBV6-1	TRBJ1-1	CAIRTVNTEAFF
TRBV7-6	TRBJ2-7	CASSPGPGGNEQYF
TRBV10-3	TRBJ2-2	CAISEMTGELFF
TRBV5-1	TRBJ1-4	CASSLTQKNEKLFF
TRBV12-3/TRBV12-4	TRBJ1-4	CASSPYLTNEKLFF
TRBV4-2	TRBJ1-2	CASSQDAEGMDYGYTF
TRBV7-9	TRBJ2-5	CASSLGSATQETQYF
TRBV3-1	TRBJ2-7	CASSRDRVYEQYF
TRBV20-1	TRBJ1-6	CSARDWGYGDNSPLHF
TRBV27	TRBJ1-6	CASSQWWRKAPLHF
TRBV5-5	TRBJ2-1	CASSFTTYYNEQFF
TRBV27	TRBJ2-1	CASKPGLADNEQFF
TRBV6-2/TRBV6-3	TRBJ2-4	CASSRPPDAENIQYF
TRBV19	TRBJ2-1	CASNLAGGADEQFF
TRBV7-9	TRBJ2-7	CASSSRQEQYF
TRBV28	TRBJ2-3	CASSLLGQALEADTQYF
TRBV6-4	TRBJ2-5	CASSAAGGNQETQYF
TRBV28	TRBJ2-7	CASRRLTGYLYEQYF
TRBV9	TRBJ2-4	CASSVGGKGNIQYF
TRBV27	TRBJ2-3	CASSLSQAPYSTDTQYF
TRBV5-4	TRBJ1-2	CASSPDGLVGNNYGYTF
TRBV30	TRBJ2-5	CAWSVTSFQETQYF
TRBV4-1	TRBJ1-1	CASSRQGATRLVPSEAFF
TRBV10-2	TRBJ2-2	CASQLAGLAGTGELFF
TRBV20-1	TRBJ2-7	CSARDLGTPEQYF
TRBV7-6	TRBJ2-7	CASSLKAGASYEQYF
TRBV15	TRBJ1-1	CATSRDGYRNYEAFF
TRBV19	TRBJ1-1	CASSRGNTEAFF
TRBV10-3	TRBJ2-7	CAIREDPGEQYF
TRBV7-9	TRBJ1-1	CASSLLDSNTEAFF
TRBV11-1	TRBJ2-7	CASSQGLGFSTLSYEQYF
TRBV7-6	TRBJ1-4	CASSSYGGVGEKLFF
TRBV2	TRBJ2-2	CASSDFGLAGGLGELFF
TRBV28	TRBJ1-5	CASSSGTRVLNQPQHF
TRBV10-3	TRBJ2-3	CAISETADPDTQYF
TRBV27	TRBJ2-7	CASKVQGTPYSYEQYF
TRBV20-1	TRBJ2-1	CSAFQVNEQFF
TRBV12-3/TRBV12-4	TRBJ2-7	CASSPGGRVHEQYF
TRBV19	TRBJ2-5	CASDSGQSGETQYF
TRBV29-1	TRBJ1-1	CSVEETGNTEAFF
TRBV6-5	TRBJ1-6	CASSYVNEGGFYNSPLHF
TRBV4-1	TRBJ2-5	CASSQDGGGQETQYF
TRBV9	TRBJ2-5	CASSTRQGRETQYF